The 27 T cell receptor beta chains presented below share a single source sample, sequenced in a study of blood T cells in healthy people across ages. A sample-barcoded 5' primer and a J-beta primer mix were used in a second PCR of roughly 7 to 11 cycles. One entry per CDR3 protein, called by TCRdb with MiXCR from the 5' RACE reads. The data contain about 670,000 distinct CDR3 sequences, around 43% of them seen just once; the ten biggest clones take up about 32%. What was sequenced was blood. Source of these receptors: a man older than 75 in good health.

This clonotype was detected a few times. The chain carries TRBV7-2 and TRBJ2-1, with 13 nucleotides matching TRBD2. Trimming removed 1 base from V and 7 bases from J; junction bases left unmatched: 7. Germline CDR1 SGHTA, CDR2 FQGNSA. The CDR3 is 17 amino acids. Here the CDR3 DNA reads TGTGCCAGCAGCTTAGATGGGGGGACTAGCGGGACGAATGAGCAGTTCTTC. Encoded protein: CASSLDGGTSGTNEQFF.

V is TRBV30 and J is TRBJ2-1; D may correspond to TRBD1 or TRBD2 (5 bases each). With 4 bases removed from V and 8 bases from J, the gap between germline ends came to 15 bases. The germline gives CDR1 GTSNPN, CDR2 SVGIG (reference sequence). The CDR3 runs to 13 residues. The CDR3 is CAWTASWGYEQFF. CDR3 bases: TGTGCCTGGACCGCCTCTTGGGGGTATGAGCAGTTCTTC.

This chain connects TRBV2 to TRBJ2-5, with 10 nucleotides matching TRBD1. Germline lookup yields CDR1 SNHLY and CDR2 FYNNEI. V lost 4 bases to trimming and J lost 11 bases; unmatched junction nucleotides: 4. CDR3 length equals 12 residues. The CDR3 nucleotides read TGTGCCAGCAGTGCGGACAGGGGGTTGCAGTACTTC. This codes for CASSADRGLQYF.

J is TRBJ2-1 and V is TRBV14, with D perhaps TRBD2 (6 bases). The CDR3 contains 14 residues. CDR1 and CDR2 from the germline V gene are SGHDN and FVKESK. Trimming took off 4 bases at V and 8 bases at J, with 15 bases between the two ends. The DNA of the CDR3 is TGTGCCAGCAGCCGGTCGGGAGTGTCAGATGAGCAGTTCTTC. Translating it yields CASSRSGVSDEQFF. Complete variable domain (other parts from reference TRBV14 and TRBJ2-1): EAGVTQFPSHSVIEKGQTVTLRCDPISGHDNLYWYRRVMGKEIKFLLHFVKESKQDESGMPNNRFLAERTGGTYSTLKVQPAELEDSGVYFCASSRSGVSDEQFFGPGTRLTVL.

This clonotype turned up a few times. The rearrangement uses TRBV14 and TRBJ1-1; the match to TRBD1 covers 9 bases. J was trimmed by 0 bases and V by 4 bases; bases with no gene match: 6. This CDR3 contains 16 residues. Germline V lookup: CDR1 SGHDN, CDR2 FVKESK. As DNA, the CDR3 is TGTGCCAGCAGCCCCGGGACAGGGCGATTGAACACTGAAGCTTTCTTT. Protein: CASSPGTGRLNTEAFF.

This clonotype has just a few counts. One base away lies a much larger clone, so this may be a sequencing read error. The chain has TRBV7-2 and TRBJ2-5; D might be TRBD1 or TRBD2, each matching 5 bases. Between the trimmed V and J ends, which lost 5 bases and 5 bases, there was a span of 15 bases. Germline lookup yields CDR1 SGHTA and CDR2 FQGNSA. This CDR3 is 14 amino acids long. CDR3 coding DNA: TGTGCCAGCAGCGTTGGGACCACGGGGGAGACCCAGTACTTC. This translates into CASSVGTTGETQYF.

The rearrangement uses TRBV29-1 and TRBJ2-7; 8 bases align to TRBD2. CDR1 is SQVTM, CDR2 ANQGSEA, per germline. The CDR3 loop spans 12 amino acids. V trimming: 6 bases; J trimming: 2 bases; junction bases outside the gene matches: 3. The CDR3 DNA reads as TGCAGCGTCGGGAGGGACCCCTACGAGCAGTACTTC. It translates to CSVGRDPYEQYF.

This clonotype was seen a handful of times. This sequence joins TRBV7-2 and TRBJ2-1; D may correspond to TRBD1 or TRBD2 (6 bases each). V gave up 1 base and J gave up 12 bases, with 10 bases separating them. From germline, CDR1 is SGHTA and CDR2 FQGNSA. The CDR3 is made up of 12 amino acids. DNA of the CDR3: TGTGCCAGCAGCTTAGAACAGGGAGGGCAGTTCTTC. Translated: CASSLEQGGQFF.

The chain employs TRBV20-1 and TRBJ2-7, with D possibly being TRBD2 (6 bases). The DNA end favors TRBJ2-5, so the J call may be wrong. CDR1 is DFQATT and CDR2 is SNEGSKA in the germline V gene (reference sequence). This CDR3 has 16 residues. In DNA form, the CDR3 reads TGCAGTGCTCAGCCCCGGGGCGGAGGGCCCCAAGAGACCCAGTACTTC. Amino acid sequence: CSAQPRGGGPQETQYF.

CDR3 DNA: TGCAGCGTCCCGGGACTATCGGGAACGGAGACCCAGTTCTTC. It encodes CSVPGLSGTETQFF. The chain links TRBV29-1 to TRBJ2-1; TRBD2 matches 7 bases. The CDR3 contains 14 residues. CDR1 is SQVTM, CDR2 ANQGSEA, per germline. The junction had 18 bases not matched to a gene; V was cut back by 6 bases and J by 13 bases.

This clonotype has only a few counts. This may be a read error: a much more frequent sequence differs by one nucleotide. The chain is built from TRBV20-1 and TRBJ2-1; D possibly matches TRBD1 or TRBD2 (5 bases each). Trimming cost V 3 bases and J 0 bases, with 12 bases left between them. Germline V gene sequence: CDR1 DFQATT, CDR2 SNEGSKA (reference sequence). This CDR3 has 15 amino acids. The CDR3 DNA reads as TGCAGTGCTAGGGGGGAACGCTTCTCCTACAATGAGCAGTTCTTC. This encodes CSARGERFSYNEQFF.

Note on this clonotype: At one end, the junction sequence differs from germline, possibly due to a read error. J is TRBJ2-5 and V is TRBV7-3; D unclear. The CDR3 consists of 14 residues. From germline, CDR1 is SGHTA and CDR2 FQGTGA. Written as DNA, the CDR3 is TGTGCCAGCAGCTTAATTCGTGGGTCCACGCCGCAGAACTTC. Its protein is CASSLIRGSTPQNF.

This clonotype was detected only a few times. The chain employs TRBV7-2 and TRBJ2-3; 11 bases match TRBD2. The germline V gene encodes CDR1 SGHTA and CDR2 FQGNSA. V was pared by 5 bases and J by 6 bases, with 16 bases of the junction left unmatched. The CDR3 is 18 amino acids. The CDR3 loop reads CASSQAPVLAGGSDTQYF. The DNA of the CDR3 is TGTGCCAGCAGCCAGGCCCCGGTCCTAGCGGGAGGTTCGGATACGCAGTATTTT.

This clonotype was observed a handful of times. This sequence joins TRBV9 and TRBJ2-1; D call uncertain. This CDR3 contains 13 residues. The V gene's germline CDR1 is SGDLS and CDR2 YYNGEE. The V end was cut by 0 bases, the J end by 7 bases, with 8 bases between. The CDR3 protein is CASSVARQNEQFF. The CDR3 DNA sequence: TGTGCCAGCAGCGTAGCTAGGCAGAATGAGCAGTTCTTC.

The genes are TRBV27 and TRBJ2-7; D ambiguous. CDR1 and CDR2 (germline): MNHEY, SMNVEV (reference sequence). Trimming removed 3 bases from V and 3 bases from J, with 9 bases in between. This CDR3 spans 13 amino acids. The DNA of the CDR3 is TGTGCCAGCAGTTTCGGGCCTCGCTACGAGCAGTACTTC. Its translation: CASSFGPRYEQYF.

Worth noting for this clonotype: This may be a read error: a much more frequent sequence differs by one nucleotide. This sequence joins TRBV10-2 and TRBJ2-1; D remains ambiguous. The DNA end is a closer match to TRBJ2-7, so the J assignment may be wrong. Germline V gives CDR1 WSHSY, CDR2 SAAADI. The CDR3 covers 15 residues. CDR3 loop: CASSIQVGLYNEQYF. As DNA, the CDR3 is TGCGCCAGCAGCATTCAGGTGGGCCTCTACAATGAGCAGTACTTC.

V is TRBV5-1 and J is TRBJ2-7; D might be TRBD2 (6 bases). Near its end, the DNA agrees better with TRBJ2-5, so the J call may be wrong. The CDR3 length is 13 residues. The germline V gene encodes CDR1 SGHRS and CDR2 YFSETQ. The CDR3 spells CASSSRDLETQYF. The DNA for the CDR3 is TGCGCCAGCAGCTCCAGGGACTTAGAGACCCAGTACTTC.

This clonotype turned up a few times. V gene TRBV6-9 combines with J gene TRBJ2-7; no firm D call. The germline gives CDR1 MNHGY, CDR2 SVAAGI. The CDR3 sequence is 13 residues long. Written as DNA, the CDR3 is TGTGCAATATCCCAGCCTCGGCGTAACGAGCAGTACTTC. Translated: CAISQPRRNEQYF.

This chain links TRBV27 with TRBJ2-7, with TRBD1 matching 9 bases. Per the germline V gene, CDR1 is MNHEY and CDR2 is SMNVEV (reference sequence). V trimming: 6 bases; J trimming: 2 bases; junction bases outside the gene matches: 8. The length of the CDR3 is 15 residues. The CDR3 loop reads CASRFRDRVPYEQYF. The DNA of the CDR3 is TGTGCCAGCAGGTTTCGGGACAGGGTCCCCTACGAGCAGTACTTC.

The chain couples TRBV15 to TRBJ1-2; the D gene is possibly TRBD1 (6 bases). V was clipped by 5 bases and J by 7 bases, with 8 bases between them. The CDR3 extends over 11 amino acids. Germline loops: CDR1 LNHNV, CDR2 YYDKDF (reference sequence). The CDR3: CATSPGAGYTF. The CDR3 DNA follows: TGTGCCACCAGCCCGGGGGCTGGCTACACCTTC. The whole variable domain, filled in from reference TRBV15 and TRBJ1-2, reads DAMVIQNPRYQVTQFGKPVTLSCSQTLNHNVMYWYQQKSSQAPKLLFHYYDKDFNNEADTPDNFQSRRPNTSFCFLDIRSPGLGDTAMYLCATSPGAGYTFGSGTRLTVV.

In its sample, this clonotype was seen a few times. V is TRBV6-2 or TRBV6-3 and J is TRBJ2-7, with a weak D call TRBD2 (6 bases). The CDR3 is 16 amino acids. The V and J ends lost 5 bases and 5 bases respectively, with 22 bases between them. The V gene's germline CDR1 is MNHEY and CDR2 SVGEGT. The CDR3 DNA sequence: TGTGCCAGCAGTCACCCTTCGCGGGGAAGAACCCACGAGCAGTACTTC. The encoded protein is CASSHPSRGRTHEQYF.

This CDR3 reads CASSLTGAKGDEQFF. CDR3 nucleotide sequence: TGCGCCAGCAGCTTAACAGGGGCGAAGGGGGATGAGCAGTTCTTC. The chain links TRBV5-1 to TRBJ2-1, with 7 bases aligning to TRBD1. In germline, CDR1 is SGHRS, CDR2 YFSETQ. The CDR3 runs to 15 residues. The V segment lost 2 bases and the J segment 8 bases; nucleotides outside the gene matches: 10.

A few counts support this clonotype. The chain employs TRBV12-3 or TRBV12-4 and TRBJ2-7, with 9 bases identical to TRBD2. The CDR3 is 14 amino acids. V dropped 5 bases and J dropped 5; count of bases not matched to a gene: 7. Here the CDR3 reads CASSISGRGNEQYF. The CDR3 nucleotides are TGTGCCAGCAGTATTAGCGGGAGAGGGAACGAGCAGTACTTC.

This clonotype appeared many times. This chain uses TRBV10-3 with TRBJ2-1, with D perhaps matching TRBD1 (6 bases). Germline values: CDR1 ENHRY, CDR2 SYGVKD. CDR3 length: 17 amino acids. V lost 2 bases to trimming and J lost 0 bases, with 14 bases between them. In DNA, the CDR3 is TGTGCCATCAGTGAGCCCGGGACAACCGCCTCCTACAATGAGCAGTTCTTC. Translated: CAISEPGTTASYNEQFF.

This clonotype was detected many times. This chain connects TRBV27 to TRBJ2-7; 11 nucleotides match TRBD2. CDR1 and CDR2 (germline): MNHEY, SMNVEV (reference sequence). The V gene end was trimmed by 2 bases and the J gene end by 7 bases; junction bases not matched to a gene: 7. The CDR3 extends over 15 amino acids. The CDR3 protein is CASSLGTSGLWEQYF. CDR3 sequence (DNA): TGTGCCAGCAGTTTAGGGACTAGCGGTCTCTGGGAGCAGTACTTC.

In DNA form, the CDR3 reads TGTGCCAGCAGCTTAGGTGCTAGCGGGAGCTACGAGCAGTACTTC. Translation: CASSLGASGSYEQYF. The rearrangement links TRBV7-2 to TRBJ2-5; TRBD2 agrees at 10 bases. The end of the DNA aligns better with TRBJ2-7, so the J call may be wrong. CDR3 length: 15 amino acids. The germline CDR1 and CDR2 sequences are SGHTA and FQGNSA.

CDR3: CASTLGGNYGYTF. Written as DNA, the CDR3 is TGTGCCAGCACCCTAGGAGGGAACTATGGCTACACCTTC. The chain recombines TRBV6-6 with TRBJ1-2; D is uncertain. The CDR3 covers 13 residues. Deletions cut 7 bases from V and 2 bases from J, with 11 bases between. Looked up from germline, CDR1 is MNHNY and CDR2 is SVGAGI (reference sequence).